Sequencing of this TCR beta chain was carried out in a study of CD8+ T cells in alopecia areata. Extracted from the samples, RNA was reverse transcribed into cDNA to serve as the sequencing template. TCRdb keeps only in-frame clones here, not all; method: immunoSEQ multiplex PCR. Of 100,000 to 140,000 clones in the sample, roughly 84% were seen once. General observations from the study: For patients receiving tofacitinib, scalp clonality and expanded CD8+ clones among the top 100 significantly decreased. Relative to normal scalp, lesional scalp, especially alopecia totalis/universalis, showed higher clonality.

Concerning this clone itself: Its antigen is still unknown.

The V and J ends lost 3 bases and 3 bases respectively, with 18 bases between them. The CDR3 contains 16 residues. The germline CDR1 and CDR2 sequences are SGHRS and YFSETQ. Treatment meaning: oral pan-JAK inhibitor, 5-10 mg twice daily. The chain couples TRBV5-1 to TRBJ1-1; TRBD1 is a possible D gene (5 bases). Sequencing was performed on CD8+ T cells sorted from blood, taken at week 24, from a patient treated with tofacitinib. This TCR derives from a human donor with alopecia areata. In DNA, the CDR3 is TGCGCCAGCAGCTCCCAGCAGGGAGTTGGTTACACTGAAGCTTTCTTT. This encodes CASSSQQGVGYTEAFF. The full variable domain, rest sourced from reference TRBV5-1 and TRBJ1-1, is KAGVTQTPRYLIKTRGQQVTLSCSPISGHRSVSWYQQTPGQGLQFLFEYFSETQRNKGNFPGRFSGRQFSNSRSEMNVSTLELGDSALYLCASSSQQGVGYTEAFFGQGTRLTVV.